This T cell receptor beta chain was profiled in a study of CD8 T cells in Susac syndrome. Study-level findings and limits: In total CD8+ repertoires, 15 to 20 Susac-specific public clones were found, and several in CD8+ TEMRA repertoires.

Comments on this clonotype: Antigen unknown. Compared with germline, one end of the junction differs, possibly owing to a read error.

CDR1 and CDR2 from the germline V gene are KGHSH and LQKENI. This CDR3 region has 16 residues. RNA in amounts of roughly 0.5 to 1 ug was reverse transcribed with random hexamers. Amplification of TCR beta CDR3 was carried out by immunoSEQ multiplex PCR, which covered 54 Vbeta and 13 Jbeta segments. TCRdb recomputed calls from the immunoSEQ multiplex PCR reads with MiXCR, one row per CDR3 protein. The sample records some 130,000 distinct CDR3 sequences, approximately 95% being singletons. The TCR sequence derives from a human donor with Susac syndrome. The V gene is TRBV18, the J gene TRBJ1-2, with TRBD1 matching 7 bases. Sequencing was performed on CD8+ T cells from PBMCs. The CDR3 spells CASSSPFDRVDYGYTF. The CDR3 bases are TGTGCCAGCTCATCACCCTTCGACAGGGTCGACTATGGCTACACCTTC. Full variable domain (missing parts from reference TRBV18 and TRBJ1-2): NAGVMQNPRHLVRRRGQEARLRCSPMKGHSHVYWYRQLPEEGLKFMVYLQKENIIDESGMPKERFSAEFPKEGPSILRIQQVVRGDSAAYFCASSSPFDRVDYGYTFGSGTRLTVV.